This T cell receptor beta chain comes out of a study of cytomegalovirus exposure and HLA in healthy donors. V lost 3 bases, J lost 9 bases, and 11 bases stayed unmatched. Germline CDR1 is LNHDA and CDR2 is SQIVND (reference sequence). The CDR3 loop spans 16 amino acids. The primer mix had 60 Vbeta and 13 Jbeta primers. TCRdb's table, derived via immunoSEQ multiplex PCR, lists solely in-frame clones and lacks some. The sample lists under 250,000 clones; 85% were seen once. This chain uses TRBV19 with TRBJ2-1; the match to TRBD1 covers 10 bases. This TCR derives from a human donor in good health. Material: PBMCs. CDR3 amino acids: CASSILRDRGRVEQFF. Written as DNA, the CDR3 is TGTGCCAGTAGTATCCTCCGGGACAGGGGCCGGGTTGAGCAGTTCTTC.